The 16 T cell receptor beta chains in this list originate from one sample, sequenced in a study of molecular identifiers for immune sequencing clone quantification. A single record per CDR3 protein comes from TCRdb applying MiXCR to the PCR reads. The data show about 36,000 distinct CDR3 sequences, roughly 18% seen once. The specimen was naive CD8+ T cells from blood, with Jurkat cell RNA spiked in. Indicated subset: FACS-sorted CD8+CD4-CCR7+CD45RA+ naive T cells. Every receptor here comes from a human donor in good health. Some libraries in this study had Jurkat cell RNA spiked in.

Comments on this clonotype: Being one base from a much bigger clone, this may be a read error. CDR3 DNA: TGTGCCAGCAGTCAAGACAGAAGCCACTCTGGGGCCAACGTCCTGACTTTC. It encodes CASSQDRSHSGANVLTF. This chain uses TRBV28 with TRBJ2-6, with D perhaps matching TRBD1 (5 bases). CDR3 length: 17 residues. V lost 5 bases and J lost 0, with 14 bases in between. CDR1 is MDHEN, CDR2 SYDVKM, per germline.

This clonotype was observed a few times. This chain links TRBV6-2 or TRBV6-3 with TRBJ2-7; TRBD1 matches 10 bases. Germline assignment: CDR1 MNHEY and CDR2 SVGEGT. The CDR3 has 15 residues. Germline trimming cut 6 bases from V and 3 bases from J; bases unmatched to any gene: 8. The CDR3 region has the DNA TGTGCCAGCAGCCAGGGGGACAGGGGATTCTACGAGCAGTACTTC. Protein product: CASSQGDRGFYEQYF.

The J gene is TRBJ2-5, the V gene TRBV4-3, with 12 bases that match TRBD2. CDR1 and CDR2 (germline): LGHNA, YSLEER. V lost 1 base and J lost 1; bases outside the gene matches: 1. The CDR3 has 16 residues. The CDR3 region is CASSQGTSGIQETQYF. Written as DNA, the CDR3 is TGCGCCAGCAGCCAAGGGACTAGCGGGATCCAAGAGACCCAGTACTTC.

This clonotype was counted between two and nine times. This may be a read error: a much more frequent sequence differs by one nucleotide. The gene calls are TRBV6-2 or TRBV6-3 and TRBJ2-5; D gene unclear. The CDR3 spans 15 residues. Trimming pared 4 bases from V and 2 bases from J, leaving 14 bases between. Germline CDR1 MNHEY, CDR2 SVGEGT. The CDR3 protein is CASSCSEETQETQYF. CDR3 sequence (DNA): TGTGCCAGCAGTTGCTCAGAGGAGACTCAAGAGACCCAGTACTTC.

This clonotype was observed many times. The chain carries TRBV11-2 and TRBJ1-1; D gene unclear. The germline V gene has CDR1 SGHAT and CDR2 FQNNGV. The V and J ends lost 4 bases and 3 bases respectively, with 15 bases between them. The CDR3 sequence is 15 residues long. The CDR3 spells CASSYSQMRDTEAFF. CDR3 nucleotides: TGTGCCAGCAGCTACTCCCAAATGAGGGACACTGAAGCTTTCTTT.

For this clonotype: A much larger clonotype is one base distant, so this may be a read error. This chain links TRBV7-2 with TRBJ1-4, with D possibly matching TRBD1 (5 bases). The CDR3 has 17 residues. Trimming took off 4 bases at V and 0 bases at J, with 15 bases between the two ends. CDR1 and CDR2 from the germline V gene are SGHTA and FQGNSA. The CDR3 region has the DNA TGTGCCAGCAGCTCGGACGGGGCAGCAGCAACTAATGAAAAACTGTTTTTT. Translating gives CASSSDGAAATNEKLFF.

This clonotype occurred many times. The gene calls are TRBV27 and TRBJ1-1, with 7 nucleotides matching TRBD1. J gave up 3 bases and V 6 bases, and 7 bases lay outside the gene matches. Germline V CDR1 and CDR2: MNHEY, SMNVEV (reference sequence). The CDR3 sequence is 14 residues long. The CDR3, as DNA: TGTGCCAGCAGCCCGACAGGGCTGTACACTGAAGCTTTCTTT. Protein: CASSPTGLYTEAFF.

There are many counts of this clonotype. This chain connects TRBV27 to TRBJ2-7, with TRBD1 matching 8 bases. J gave up 5 bases and V 5 bases, and 8 bases lay outside the gene matches. This CDR3 has 14 residues. Germline V CDR1 and CDR2: MNHEY, SMNVEV (reference sequence). Here the CDR3 reads CASSLPGQGNEQYF. CDR3 nucleotides: TGTGCCAGCAGTCTCCCCGGACAGGGAAACGAGCAGTACTTC.

Remarks on this clonotype: Just one base apart from a much larger clone, this may be a read error. The V and J genes are TRBV7-9 and TRBJ2-7; 11 bases map to TRBD1. This CDR3 is built from 15 residues. Germline V gene lookup returns CDR1 SEHNR and CDR2 FQNEAQ (reference sequence). CDR3 sequence (DNA): TGTGCCAGCAGCTCCTCGGGACAGGGGGATTACGGGCAGTACTTC. It specifies CASSSSGQGDYGQYF.

CDR3 in DNA: TGTGCCAGCAGCTCTTGGACAGGGGAGGACACCGGGGAGCTGTTTTTT. It codes for CASSSWTGEDTGELFF. The chain carries TRBV7-3 and TRBJ2-2, with 9 positions matching TRBD1. CDR1 is SGHTA, CDR2 FQGTGA, per germline. This CDR3 is 16 amino acids long. Trimming cost V 4 bases and J 3 bases; bases outside gene matches: 6.

This clonotype was recorded at least ten times. V is TRBV20-1 and J is TRBJ2-7, with TRBD2 matching 10 bases. This CDR3 is built from 14 residues. After removal of 6 bases from V and 0 bases from J, the junction contained 5 bases not matched to a gene. From germline, CDR1 is DFQATT and CDR2 SNEGSKA (reference sequence). CDR3 sequence: CSAGTSVSSYEQYF. The CDR3 DNA follows: TGCAGTGCAGGGACTAGCGTGAGCTCCTACGAGCAGTACTTC.

On this clonotype: This may stem from a read error, because a much larger clone lies one nucleotide away. Here the CDR3 omits its conserved ending phenylalanine or tryptophan, so a read error is the likely source. V gene TRBV29-1 combines with J gene TRBJ2-7; 7 bases line up with TRBD2. The CDR3 runs to 12 residues. CDR1 and CDR2 from the germline V gene are SQVTM and ANQGSEA. V was clipped by 6 bases and J by 0 bases; unmatched bases: 2. This CDR3 reads CSVGGGSYEQYY. CDR3 DNA sequence: TGCAGCGTCGGCGGGGGCTCCTACGAGCAGTACTAC.

This clonotype appeared many times. This chain joins TRBV4-1 and TRBJ2-7, with TRBD2 identical over 7 bases. The CDR3 is made up of 15 amino acids. Germline V lookup: CDR1 MGHRA, CDR2 YSYEKL. V shed 1 base and J 4 bases; nucleotides not matched to a gene: 7. CDR3 protein: CASSQGGSGSYEQYF. The CDR3, as DNA: TGCGCCAGCAGCCAAGGAGGTAGCGGGTCTTACGAGCAGTACTTC.

This clonotype was seen at least ten times. The rearrangement joins TRBV7-9 to TRBJ2-7; TRBD1 might be the D (6 bases). Germline CDR1 and CDR2: SEHNR and FQNEAQ (reference sequence). With 5 bases removed from V and 2 bases from J, the gap between germline ends came to 13 bases. The length of the CDR3 is 14 residues. This CDR3 is CASSDGTRAYEQYF. DNA of the CDR3: TGTGCCAGCAGCGATGGGACACGCGCCTACGAGCAGTACTTC.

Ten or more counts support this clonotype. The chain recombines TRBV12-3 or TRBV12-4 with TRBJ2-1, with D possibly matching TRBD1 (5 bases). The CDR3 is 14 amino acids. Deletions cut 5 bases from V and 5 bases from J, with 13 bases between. Here the CDR3 reads CASSPPPTDNEQFF. DNA of the CDR3: TGTGCCAGCAGTCCACCCCCGACAGACAATGAGCAGTTCTTC.

This clonotype was recorded many times. The chain combines TRBV7-8 with TRBJ1-5, with unresolved D. Trimming removed 5 bases at V and 7 bases at J, with 18 bases between. CDR3 length: 15 residues. The germline V gene has CDR1 SGHVS and CDR2 FQNEAQ. The CDR3 here is CASSHLDRVGQPQHF. In DNA, the CDR3 is TGTGCCAGCAGCCACTTGGATCGCGTAGGACAGCCCCAGCATTTT.